A few counts support the clone carrying this T cell receptor (beta chain). Its target is not known. The data belong to a study of beta chain features in type 1 diabetes. Study-level results: The naive, central memory and Treg TCRB repertoires of patients appeared to be more similar to one another than those of healthy donors. Type 1 diabetes patients showed a moderate but significant shortening of TCRB CDR3s in all four CD4+ subsets.

Sequencing targeted expressed TCRB transcripts, as all isolated RNA had been reverse transcribed. Only in-frame clones appear in the TCRdb table, and some are missing; sequencing was by immunoSEQ multiplex PCR. The sample records hundreds of thousands of clones, around 15% being singletons. Germline CDR1 reads MNHEY; CDR2 reads SVGAGI. The V end lost 6 bases, the J end lost 3 bases, and 3 bases lay between the germline ends. This CDR3 has 11 amino acids. Staining for CD45RO/CCR7/CD25/CD127/CD95/CD27 allowed sorting of CD4+ naive, central memory, regulatory and stem cell-like memory cells. This TCR was recovered from a man between 18 and 29 years old with type 1 diabetes. The specimen was naive CD4+ T cells from blood. This chain connects TRBV6-5 to TRBJ2-1; D unclear. The CDR3 sequence is CASRIYNEQFF. As DNA, the CDR3 is TGTGCCAGCAGGATCTACAATGAGCAGTTCTTC.